This T cell receptor (beta chain) was sequenced for a study of cytomegalovirus exposure and HLA in healthy donors. To note about this clone: Its matching antigen is unknown.

Those who donated were healthy bone marrow donors. The study, taken as a whole, reports: As was reported, the HLA-A and HLA-B alleles of most subjects were accurately predicted from TCR beta sequences.

The PCR made use of 60 Vbeta and 13 Jbeta primers. Sequencing used immunoSEQ multiplex PCR; TCRdb keeps in-frame clones, though not all of them. Of tens of thousands of clones listed, roughly three quarters are singletons. Germline V gene sequence: CDR1 SQVTM, CDR2 ANQGSEA. There are 12 residues in the CDR3. The trim removed 6 bases at V and 0 bases at J, leaving 2 bases unmatched. Sequenced: PBMCs. The chain carries TRBV29-1 and TRBJ2-7, with 7 bases fitting TRBD1. The sequence was obtained from a man younger than 45 in good health and CMV-seronegative. The CDR3 bases are TGCAGCGTACAGGGGTCCTCCTACGAGCAGTACTTC. Translating it yields CSVQGSSYEQYF.